The clone carrying this T cell receptor (beta chain) was seen many times. The antigen is unknown. Unique molecular identifiers were added to individual cDNA molecules. Each CDR3 protein gets one entry after TCRdb re-called the 5' RACE reads with MiXCR. The sample records tens of thousands of distinct CDR3 sequences, less than 15% being singletons. The data are from a study of early T cells in non-severe SARS-CoV-2 infection. Study-level background: The sequenced material was bulk RNA from unsorted whole blood, and its chains were unpaired. Study-level results: VDJdb-based matching was biased toward anti-spike CD8 responses and missed private and CD4 specificities.

Germline V gene lookup returns CDR1 SGHVS and CDR2 FQNEAQ. The CDR3 is 14 amino acids. V lost 5 bases and J lost 9, with 16 bases in between. This TCR derives from an adult who was a healthcare worker with PCR-confirmed SARS-CoV-2 infection or an uninfected control (not recorded which). V gene TRBV7-8 combines with J gene TRBJ1-4, with TRBD1 as a possible D gene (5 bases). What was sequenced was whole blood. This CDR3 reads CASSPRVGPKKLFF. The CDR3 nucleotides are TGTGCCAGCAGCCCACGAGTGGGACCGAAAAAACTGTTTTTT.